This T cell receptor beta chain was identified in a study of blood T cell repertoires in COVID-19. CDR1 is LGHNA, CDR2 YSLEER, per germline. V shed 4 bases, J shed 4 bases, and the junction held 4 bases outside the gene matches. This CDR3 has 15 amino acids. This clone occurred many times. Per the study methods: Reference gene primer amplification gave estimated nucleated cell counts. Measured with immunoSEQ multiplex PCR; TCRdb has only the in-frame clones, and not every one. D and trimming come from the DNA, and the V and J calls and clone size come from that table. The data show roughly 120,000 clones, roughly 85% seen once.

The origin of this receptor is a man under 40 with acute or convalescent COVID-19. V gene TRBV4-3 combines with J gene TRBJ1-6, with 7 bases identical to TRBD1. Sequencing was performed on peripheral blood. As DNA, the CDR3 is TGCGCCAGCAGCCCTGGGACAGTTTATAATTCACCCCTCCACTTT. This translates into CASSPGTVYNSPLHF.